This entry lists 27 T cell receptor beta chains sequenced from one sample in a study of shared clonotypes between healthy human individuals. Profiled with immunoSEQ multiplex PCR; TCRdb holds only in-frame clones, not every one. The sample yields about a million clones, roughly 77% seen once. The sequencing input was memory CD4+ T cells from PBMCs. Subset noted: CD45RA-negative fraction. The source is a man between 18 and 35 years old in good health. Some clones in this sample may be carry-over from other donors' samples.

The rearrangement links TRBV6-1 to TRBJ1-1, with D possibly matching TRBD1 (6 bases). The germline V gene has CDR1 MNHNS and CDR2 SASEGT. The CDR3 consists of 15 residues. Trimming shortened V by 6 bases and J by 1 base, and 15 bases separated the two germline ends. CDR3 DNA: TGTGCCAGCAGGTTAAGACAGGTCGGGAACACTGAAGCTTTCTTT. Its protein is CASRLRQVGNTEAFF.

The V and J genes are TRBV6-5 and TRBJ1-1, with D uncertain. Trimming removed 0 bases at V and 10 bases at J, with 18 bases between. The CDR3 consists of 15 residues. Per the germline V gene, CDR1 is MNHEY and CDR2 is SVGAGI. CDR3 sequence (DNA): TGTGCCAGCAGTTACTCGTCAGGCGACCCAGGAAGAGCTTTCTTT. As protein: CASSYSSGDPGRAFF.

V and J are TRBV14 and TRBJ1-4; 12 bases map to TRBD1. V lost 4 bases, J lost 7 bases, and 7 bases stayed unmatched. The CDR3 contains 16 residues. CDR1 and CDR2 (germline): SGHDN, FVKESK. The CDR3 region has the DNA TGTGCCAGCAGCCGCATGGGACAGGGGGCAGGTGAAAAACTGTTTTTT. It is translated as CASSRMGQGAGEKLFF.

This chain connects TRBV29-1 to TRBJ2-1; TRBD1 matches 7 bases. V lost 8 bases and J lost 4; bases outside the gene matches: 11. Germline CDR1 is SQVTM and CDR2 is ANQGSEA. This CDR3 is built from 14 residues. The CDR3 reads CSIQHRGTYNEQFF. CDR3 bases: TGCAGCATCCAACACAGGGGAACTTACAATGAGCAGTTCTTC.

The V and J genes are TRBV11-2 and TRBJ2-7; 8 bases map to TRBD1. The CDR3 runs 15 residues. The trim removed 1 base at V and 2 bases at J, leaving 4 bases unmatched. Germline V gene lookup returns CDR1 SGHAT and CDR2 FQNNGV. CDR3 nucleotides: TGTGCCAGCAGCTTAGGAGACAGGGGCCCCTACGAGCAGTACTTC. The encoded protein is CASSLGDRGPYEQYF. The whole variable domain, filled in from reference TRBV11-2 and TRBJ2-7, reads EAGVAQSPRYKIIEKRQSVAFWCNPISGHATLYWYQQILGQGPKLLIQFQNNGVVDDSQLPKDRFSAERLKGVDSTLKIQPAKLEDSAVYLCASSLGDRGPYEQYFGPGTRLTVT.

This chain links TRBV7-9 with TRBJ2-1; 7 bases agree with TRBD2. Per the germline V gene, CDR1 is SEHNR and CDR2 is FQNEAQ (reference sequence). The CDR3 contains 14 residues. V lost 3 bases and J lost 5; bases outside the gene matches: 4. The CDR3 DNA is TGTGCCAGCAGCTTTTTGGCGGGAGACAATGAGCAGTTCTTC. This encodes CASSFLAGDNEQFF.

DNA for the CDR3: TGTGCCAGCTCCGAAACCCTAGCGGGAGGCTACGAGCAGTACTTC. Its protein product is CASSETLAGGYEQYF. The V and J genes are TRBV6-5 and TRBJ2-7, with 11 bases matching TRBD2. The CDR3 consists of 15 residues. Germline CDR1 MNHEY, CDR2 SVGAGI. V lost 8 bases, J lost 3 bases, and 9 bases stayed unmatched.

V is TRBV5-6 and J is TRBJ2-7, with 9 nucleotides matching TRBD1. Trimming removed 0 bases from V and 4 bases from J; junction bases left unmatched: 5. The CDR3 runs 15 residues. Germline-derived CDR1 and CDR2 are SGHDT and YYEEEE. The DNA for the CDR3 is TGTGCCAGCAGCTTGGGGACAGGGGTAGGGTACGAGCAGTACTTC. This sequence encodes CASSLGTGVGYEQYF.

This sequence joins TRBV5-1 and TRBJ2-3; TRBD1 matches at 8 bases. Per germline, CDR1 SGHRS and CDR2 YFSETQ. The CDR3 loop spans 14 amino acids. With V trimmed by 0 bases and J by 5 bases, 2 bases remained unmatched. The DNA for the CDR3 is TGCGCCAGCAGCTTGGCACAGGGGGAAGATACGCAGTATTTT. It translates to CASSLAQGEDTQYF.

V is TRBV6-1 and J is TRBJ2-7; D might be TRBD1 or TRBD2, each matching 5 bases. Germline V gene sequence: CDR1 MNHNS, CDR2 SASEGT. CDR3 size: 18 residues. V lost 0 bases and J 0 bases, leaving 18 bases between the germline ends. This CDR3 is CASSEAPPVAGTSYEQYF. The CDR3 nucleotides read TGTGCCAGCAGTGAAGCACCCCCGGTGGCAGGGACCTCCTACGAGCAGTACTTC.

In DNA form, the CDR3 reads TGCGCCAGCAGCTCGGGACTAGCGGGGGCCACAGATACGCAGTATTTT. It encodes CASSSGLAGATDTQYF. The V and J genes are TRBV5-1 and TRBJ2-3, with TRBD2 matching 14 bases. CDR1 and CDR2 from the germline V gene are SGHRS and YFSETQ. The CDR3 runs 16 residues. Losses at the gene ends were 3 bases for V and 2 bases for J; bases not matched to a gene: 2.

This chain links TRBV10-3 with TRBJ1-1; D is unclear. CDR1 and CDR2 (germline): ENHRY, SYGVKD. The CDR3 sequence is 11 residues long. V lost 4 bases, J lost 9 bases, and 9 bases lay in between. CDR3 sequence reads: CAISGRTKAFF. For the CDR3, the DNA is TGTGCCATCAGTGGACGGACTAAAGCTTTCTTT.

The genes are TRBV27 and TRBJ1-5; tentative D call: TRBD1 (6 bases). Germline CDR1 reads MNHEY; CDR2 reads SMNVEV (reference sequence). V was shortened by 3 bases and J by 7 bases, with 10 bases between the two germline ends. The CDR3 has 13 amino acids. CDR3 protein: CASSFSGGQPQHF. DNA for the CDR3: TGTGCCAGCAGTTTTTCGGGGGGCCAGCCCCAGCATTTT.

The chain is built from TRBV2 and TRBJ1-1; tentatively, D is TRBD1 (6 bases). This CDR3 contains 14 residues. V was pared by 6 bases and J by 4 bases, with 15 bases between. The germline CDR1 and CDR2 sequences are SNHLY and FYNNEI. The CDR3 bases are TGTGCCAGCAGGCTACGGGGGGCGAGCACTGAAGCTTTCTTT. Translating it yields CASRLRGASTEAFF.

This chain uses TRBV5-5 with TRBJ2-7, with D possibly TRBD2 on 7 matching bases. Germline-derived CDR1 and CDR2 are SGHKS and YYEKEE (reference sequence). This CDR3 is built from 14 residues. V lost 2 bases, J lost 2 bases, and 11 bases lay in between. As DNA, the CDR3 is TGTGCCAGCAGCTTAATCGGGGGGCCCTACGAGCAGTACTTC. It specifies CASSLIGGPYEQYF.

The chain employs TRBV4-2 and TRBJ2-1; 9 nucleotides match TRBD2. V lost 2 bases, J lost 8 bases, and 10 bases stayed unmatched. The CDR3 covers 16 residues. Germline V gene lookup returns CDR1 LGHNA and CDR2 YNFKEQ. The CDR3 sequence is CASSQPGLAWRDEQFF. CDR3 DNA sequence: TGTGCCAGCAGCCAACCGGGACTAGCTTGGAGGGATGAGCAGTTCTTC.

The genes are TRBV5-4 and TRBJ1-2; 11 positions agree with TRBD1. V gave up 3 bases and J gave up 3 bases; unmatched junction bases: 4. Germline V lookup: CDR1 SGHNT, CDR2 YYREEE (reference sequence). The CDR3 loop spans 15 amino acids. For the CDR3, the DNA is TGTGCCAGCAGCTCCCGGACAGGGGGCGACTATGGCTACACCTTC. Its translation: CASSSRTGGDYGYTF. Variable domain in full (rest from reference TRBV5-4 and TRBJ1-2): ETGVTQSPTHLIKTRGQQVTLRCSSQSGHNTVSWYQQALGQGPQFIFQYYREEENGRGNFPPRFSGLQFPNYSSELNVNALELDDSALYLCASSSRTGGDYGYTFGSGTRLTVV.

The V and J genes are TRBV10-1 and TRBJ2-2, with D unclear. V lost 6 bases and J 1 base, leaving 9 bases between the germline ends. CDR1 is WNHNN, CDR2 SYGVQD, per germline (reference sequence). This CDR3 comprises 14 residues. This chain's CDR3 is CASSPNKNTGELFF. The CDR3 nucleotides read TGCGCCAGCAGCCCCAATAAGAACACCGGGGAGCTGTTTTTT.

The chain recombines TRBV5-4 with TRBJ1-3, with 8 nucleotides matching TRBD1. CDR1 SGHNT and CDR2 YYREEE come from the germline V gene (reference sequence). The ends lost 8 bases at V and 1 base at J; junction bases unmatched: 8. This CDR3 has 15 residues. The CDR3 bases are TGTGCCAGTTCGCGGACAGGGCAGTCTGGAAACACCATATATTTT. This translates into CASSRTGQSGNTIYF. Full variable domain (missing parts from reference TRBV5-4 and TRBJ1-3): ETGVTQSPTHLIKTRGQQVTLRCSSQSGHNTVSWYQQALGQGPQFIFQYYREEENGRGNFPPRFSGLQFPNYSSELNVNALELDDSALYLCASSRTGQSGNTIYFGEGSWLTVV.

With regard to this clone: The junction differs from germline at one of its ends, possibly a read error. J is TRBJ1-4 and V is TRBV28; D might be TRBD1 (6 bases). This CDR3 has 15 amino acids. Germline lookup yields CDR1 MDHEN and CDR2 SYDVKM. CDR3 nucleotide sequence: TGTGCCGGCAGCCCCCCGCGCCAGGGGAGTGAAAAACTGTTTTTT. Translating gives CAGSPPRQGSEKLFF.

The chain couples TRBV4-3 to TRBJ2-3, with 12 bases that match TRBD2. Losses at the gene ends were 1 base for V and 11 bases for J; bases not matched to a gene: 7. The CDR3 runs to 15 residues. Germline assignment: CDR1 LGHNA and CDR2 YSLEER. CDR3 sequence reads: CASSQVPSGRERQYF. CDR3 coding DNA: TGCGCCAGCAGCCAAGTCCCTAGCGGGAGGGAGAGGCAGTATTTT.

This sequence joins TRBV4-1 and TRBJ1-1; 10 nucleotides agree with TRBD1. The CDR3 is 16 amino acids. V gave up 3 bases and J gave up 4 bases; unmatched junction bases: 8. The germline CDR1 and CDR2 sequences are MGHRA and YSYEKL. The CDR3 loop reads CASSHLGTGVGTEAFF. The CDR3 region has the DNA TGCGCCAGCAGCCACCTGGGGACAGGGGTTGGCACTGAAGCTTTCTTT.

This sequence joins TRBV5-4 and TRBJ2-2; 8 nucleotides align to TRBD1. The V segment lost 2 bases and the J segment 7 bases; nucleotides outside the gene matches: 13. The CDR3 has 17 residues. Germline V gives CDR1 SGHNT, CDR2 YYREEE (reference sequence). The DNA for the CDR3 is TGTGCCAGCAGCTTAAGGACAGGGTCGAATCGCCTCGGGGAGCTGTTTTTT. It yields the protein CASSLRTGSNRLGELFF. Looking up the rest from reference TRBV5-4 and TRBJ2-2 gives the full variable domain: ETGVTQSPTHLIKTRGQQVTLRCSSQSGHNTVSWYQQALGQGPQFIFQYYREEENGRGNFPPRFSGLQFPNYSSELNVNALELDDSALYLCASSLRTGSNRLGELFFGEGSRLTVL.

The chain uses TRBV2 and TRBJ2-7; perhaps D is TRBD1 or TRBD2 (6 bases each). Trimming pared 6 bases from V and 1 base from J, leaving 13 bases between. The germline V gene encodes CDR1 SNHLY and CDR2 FYNNEI. The length of the CDR3 is 14 residues. The DNA of the CDR3 is TGTGCCAGCAGCCGCGGGACACCATCCTACGAGCAGTACTTC. Encoded protein: CASSRGTPSYEQYF.

The chain has TRBV5-1 and TRBJ2-2; D is undetermined. Germline-derived CDR1 and CDR2 are SGHRS and YFSETQ. The germline V and J ends were trimmed by 1 base and 7 bases, with 8 bases remaining between them. The CDR3 consists of 13 residues. In DNA, the CDR3 is TGCGCCAGCAGCTTGTCGCCGGACGGGGAGCTGTTTTTT. Translated: CASSLSPDGELFF. The full variable domain, completed using reference TRBV5-1 and TRBJ2-2, is KAGVTQTPRYLIKTRGQQVTLSCSPISGHRSVSWYQQTPGQGLQFLFEYFSETQRNKGNFPGRFSGRQFSNSRSEMNVSTLELGDSALYLCASSLSPDGELFFGEGSRLTVL.

Comment on this clone: This sample also contains other DNA sequences that code for the same CDR3. V gene TRBV5-4 combines with J gene TRBJ2-2; 10 bases are a match to TRBD2. Losses at the gene ends were 3 bases for V and 1 base for J; bases not matched to a gene: 6. The CDR3 spans 17 residues. Germline V lookup: CDR1 SGHNT, CDR2 YYREEE (reference sequence). CDR3 sequence: CASSSITSGKNTGELFF. CDR3 nucleotide sequence: TGTGCCAGCAGCTCCATAACTAGCGGGAAGAACACCGGGGAGCTGTTTTTT.

The chain combines TRBV28 with TRBJ1-2, with D possibly TRBD1 on 5 matching bases. Trimming left V 6 bases short and J 8 bases short, with 19 bases between. Germline-derived CDR1 and CDR2 are MDHEN and SYDVKM. The CDR3 runs 14 residues. The CDR3 DNA reads as TGTGCCAGCAGGAAAAACGGGACTCCCGGGGGCTACACCTTC. The encoded protein is CASRKNGTPGGYTF.